The 18 T cell receptor beta chains listed next were all sequenced from one sample in a study of T cell responses to AZD1222 COVID-19 vaccine. TCRdb's table, derived via immunoSEQ multiplex PCR, lists solely in-frame clones and lacks some. The sample holds approximately 150,000 clones, more than 85% seen once. The sample in question was peripheral blood, obtained on day 0 of AZD1222 vaccination. These receptors were obtained from an adult in good health.

The chain recombines TRBV25-1 with TRBJ2-1, with D maybe TRBD2 (6 bases). The CDR3 covers 13 residues. V was clipped by 7 bases and J by 7 bases, with 14 bases between them. Germline V lookup: CDR1 MGHDK, CDR2 SYGVNS. The CDR3 nucleotides read TGTGCCAGCATCTGCGGGACTCTGAATGAGCAGTTCTTC. Its protein product is CASICGTLNEQFF.

The rearrangement links TRBV7-6 to TRBJ2-7; D is unresolved. The CDR3 is 13 residues long. Trimming stripped 2 bases from V and 9 bases from J, with 14 bases between. Germline V gene lookup returns CDR1 SGHVS and CDR2 FNYEAQ. The CDR3, as DNA: TGTGCCAGCAGCTTATCCCAGAGGTCTGGGCAGTACTTC. This codes for CASSLSQRSGQYF.

In this sample, this clone turned up once. The chain carries TRBV28 and TRBJ2-7, with D maybe TRBD2 (5 bases). The V gene lost 3 bases and the J gene lost 13 bases, with 16 bases spanning the gap. Germline V gene lookup returns CDR1 MDHEN and CDR2 SYDVKM. The CDR3 has 12 amino acids. CDR3 loop: CASSFMGGGVYF. CDR3 DNA sequence: TGTGCCAGCAGTTTTATGGGCGGAGGCGTCTACTTC.

The gene calls are TRBV11-3 and TRBJ1-3; no reliable D call. The CDR3 totals 13 residues. From germline, CDR1 is SGHNT and CDR2 YENEEA. V was pared by 1 base and J by 1 base, with 2 bases between. The CDR3 nucleotides read TGTGCCAGCAGCTTAGGTTCTGGAAACACCATATATTTT. Protein sequence: CASSLGSGNTIYF.

The chain combines TRBV10-3 with TRBJ1-6; D remains ambiguous. Germline V CDR1 and CDR2: ENHRY, SYGVKD. Trimming pared 6 bases from V and 8 bases from J, leaving 14 bases between. CDR3 length: 14 residues. The DNA of the CDR3 is TGTGCCATCAGCACCTCGGTGGTGGATTCACCCCTCCACTTT. Amino acid sequence: CAISTSVVDSPLHF.

The rearrangement links TRBV20-1 to TRBJ1-2; no firm D call. Germline assignment: CDR1 DFQATT and CDR2 SNEGSKA (reference sequence). The CDR3 covers 10 residues. The germline V and J ends were trimmed by 3 bases and 3 bases, with 2 bases remaining between them. In DNA, the CDR3 is TGCAGTGCTAGTCACTATGGCTACACCTTC. Translation: CSASHYGYTF.

The J gene is TRBJ2-3, the V gene TRBV5-4; 8 bases fit TRBD2. Germline V CDR1 and CDR2: SGHNT, YYREEE (reference sequence). This CDR3 spans 16 amino acids. Trimming cost V 4 bases and J 4 bases; bases outside gene matches: 11. The CDR3 DNA reads TGTGCCAGCAGCCTTCTAGCGGGCAATTTCCCAGATACGCAGTATTTT. It codes for CASSLLAGNFPDTQYF.

The sample holds a few counts of this clone. The genes are TRBV10-3 and TRBJ2-1; no clear D. The V gene lost 0 bases and the J gene lost 9 bases, with 12 bases spanning the gap. Germline values: CDR1 ENHRY, CDR2 SYGVKD. This CDR3 has 14 residues. The CDR3 spells CAISESAVLGEQFF. For the CDR3, the DNA is TGTGCCATCAGTGAGTCCGCAGTTTTGGGTGAGCAGTTCTTC.

The chain joins TRBV18 to TRBJ2-1; D is perhaps TRBD1 (5 bases). V was cut by 3 bases and J by 2 bases, with 11 bases left in between. Germline CDR1 reads KGHSH; CDR2 reads LQKENI. This CDR3 is 15 amino acids long. CDR3 nucleotides: TGTGCCAGCTCACCGGGTGGGGCCCCCTACAATGAGCAGTTCTTC. This gives the protein CASSPGGAPYNEQFF.

This clone is a singleton in its sample. This rearrangement joins TRBV2 to TRBJ2-2; a possible D gene is TRBD1 (6 bases). This CDR3 is 13 amino acids long. The germline V and J ends were trimmed by 8 bases and 7 bases, with 14 bases remaining between them. Germline lookup yields CDR1 SNHLY and CDR2 FYNNEI. CDR3 amino acids: CASRRGINGELFF. CDR3 coding DNA: TGTGCCAGCCGCAGGGGTATCAACGGGGAGCTGTTTTTT.

With respect to this clone: The junction and the germline gene differ at one end; a read error may be behind it. The genes are TRBV7-7 and TRBJ1-1; D call uncertain. Looked up from germline, CDR1 is SSHAT and CDR2 is FNYEAQ (reference sequence). The CDR3 runs to 13 residues. DNA of the CDR3: TGTGCTAGCAGCTTAAGACGGAACACTGAAGCTTTCTTT. Its translation: CASSLRRNTEAFF.

The rearrangement joins TRBV25-1 to TRBJ1-1; 7 bases align to TRBD1. The V and J ends lost 3 bases and 5 bases, in that order; junction bases with no gene match: 6. CDR1 and CDR2 from the germline V gene are MGHDK and SYGVNS. There are 14 residues in the CDR3. CDR3 DNA sequence: TGTGCCAGCAGTGACCCGGGACAGAGAACTGAAGCTTTCTTT. It is translated as CASSDPGQRTEAFF.

The rearrangement joins TRBV7-9 to TRBJ1-5, with 7 bases lining up with TRBD1. V lost 5 bases and J lost 4; bases outside the gene matches: 5. Per the germline V gene, CDR1 is SEHNR and CDR2 is FQNEAQ (reference sequence). The CDR3 sequence is 14 residues long. CDR3 in amino acids: CASSRDSPNQPQHF. For the CDR3, the DNA is TGTGCCAGCAGCCGGGACAGCCCAAATCAGCCCCAGCATTTT.

The chain carries TRBV12-3 or TRBV12-4 and TRBJ2-5; possibly TRBD1 for D (5 bases). The CDR3 has 13 amino acids. Between the trimmed V and J ends, which lost 3 bases and 5 bases, there was a span of 10 bases. Here the CDR3 DNA reads TGTGCCAGCAGTTTGGTCAGGGTTGAGACCCAGTACTTC. Protein sequence: CASSLVRVETQYF.

This clone was observed a handful of times. The chain carries TRBV11-3 and TRBJ2-7, with TRBD2 identical over 11 bases. This CDR3 region has 16 residues. Germline V gene lookup returns CDR1 SGHNT and CDR2 YENEEA. V lost 5 bases and J lost 0; bases outside the gene matches: 6. The CDR3: CASSQRLAGNSYEQYF. For the CDR3, the DNA is TGTGCCAGCAGCCAAAGACTAGCGGGAAACTCCTACGAGCAGTACTTC.

This rearrangement joins TRBV28 to TRBJ1-4; TRBD1 might be the D (5 bases). Trimming removed 7 bases at V and 1 base at J, with 16 bases between. The CDR3 has 16 residues. Germline V gene sequence: CDR1 MDHEN, CDR2 SYDVKM. The CDR3 DNA reads as TGTGCCAGCACACCGGGACGGGCCGGAACTAATGAAAAACTGTTTTTT. Encoded protein: CASTPGRAGTNEKLFF.

The rearrangement links TRBV5-1 to TRBJ2-7, with a possible D match to TRBD2 (5 bases). The CDR3 spans 13 residues. Trimming pared 7 bases from V and 6 bases from J, leaving 17 bases between. In germline, CDR1 is SGHRS, CDR2 YFSETQ. The CDR3 protein is CASHVSLASEQYF. CDR3 nucleotide sequence: TGCGCCAGCCATGTTTCCCTAGCTTCCGAGCAGTACTTC. Using reference TRBV5-1 and TRBJ2-7 for the parts outside the CDR3, the full variable domain is KAGVTQTPRYLIKTRGQQVTLSCSPISGHRSVSWYQQTPGQGLQFLFEYFSETQRNKGNFPGRFSGRQFSNSRSEMNVSTLELGDSALYLCASHVSLASEQYFGPGTRLTVT.

The chain recombines TRBV7-2 with TRBJ2-5; D gene uncertain. There are 16 residues in the CDR3. CDR1 is SGHTA and CDR2 is FQGNSA in the germline V gene. V lost 4 bases to trimming and J lost 7 bases, with 22 bases between them. The CDR3 is CASSSYPGLSPGTQYF. CDR3 in DNA: TGTGCCAGCAGCTCTTATCCCGGTCTGAGTCCGGGGACCCAGTACTTC. Combining the CDR3 with reference TRBV7-2 and TRBJ2-5 gives the whole variable domain GAGVSQSPSNKVTEKGKDVELRCDPISGHTALYWYRQSLGQGLEFLIYFQGNSAPDKSGLPSDRFSAERTGGSVSTLTIQRTQQEDSAVYLCASSSYPGLSPGTQYFGPGTRLLVL.